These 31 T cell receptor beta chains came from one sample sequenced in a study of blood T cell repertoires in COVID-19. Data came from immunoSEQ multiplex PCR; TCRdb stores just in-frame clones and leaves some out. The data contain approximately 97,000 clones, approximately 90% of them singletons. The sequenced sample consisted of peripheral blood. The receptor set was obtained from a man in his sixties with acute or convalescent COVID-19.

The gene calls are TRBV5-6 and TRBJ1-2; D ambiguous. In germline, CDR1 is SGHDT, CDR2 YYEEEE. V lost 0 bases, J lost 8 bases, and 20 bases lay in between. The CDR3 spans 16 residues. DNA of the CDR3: TGTGCCAGCAGCTTGGGTGGAGGAGCTAGGGCCGACGGCTACACCTTC. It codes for CASSLGGGARADGYTF.

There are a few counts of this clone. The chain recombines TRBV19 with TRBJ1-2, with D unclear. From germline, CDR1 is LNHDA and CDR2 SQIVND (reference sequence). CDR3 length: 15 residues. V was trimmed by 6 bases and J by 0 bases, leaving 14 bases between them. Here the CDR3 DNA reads TGTGCCAGTAGAAGCCATGACAACTCTAACTATGGCTACACCTTC. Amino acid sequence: CASRSHDNSNYGYTF.

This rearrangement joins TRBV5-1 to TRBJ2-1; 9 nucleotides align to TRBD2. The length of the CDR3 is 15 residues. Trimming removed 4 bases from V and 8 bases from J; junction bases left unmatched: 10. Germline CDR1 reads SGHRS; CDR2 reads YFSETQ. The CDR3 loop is CASSPQAGGLDEQFF. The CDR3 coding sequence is TGCGCCAGCAGCCCCCAAGCGGGGGGTCTCGATGAGCAGTTCTTC.

As DNA, the CDR3 is TGTGCCAGCAGCCCCAGTCCTGGCAGGGGCAATCAGCCCCAGCATTTT. Its protein is CASSPSPGRGNQPQHF. The V call is TRBV7-2, the J call TRBJ1-5, with TRBD1 as a possible D gene (5 bases). Trimming stripped 5 bases from V and 2 bases from J, with 16 bases between. There are 16 residues in the CDR3. CDR1 SGHTA and CDR2 FQGNSA come from the germline V gene.

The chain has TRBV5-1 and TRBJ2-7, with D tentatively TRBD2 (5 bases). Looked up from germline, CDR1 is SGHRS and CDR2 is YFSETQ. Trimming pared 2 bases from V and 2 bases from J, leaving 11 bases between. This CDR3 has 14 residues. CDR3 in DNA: TGCGCCAGCAGCTTTTGGGAGCCCCCCTACGAGCAGTACTTC. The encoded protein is CASSFWEPPYEQYF.

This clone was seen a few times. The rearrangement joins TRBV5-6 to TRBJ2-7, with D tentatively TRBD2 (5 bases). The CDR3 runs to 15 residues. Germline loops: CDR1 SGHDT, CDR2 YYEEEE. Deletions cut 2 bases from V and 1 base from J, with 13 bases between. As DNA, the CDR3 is TGTGCCAGCAGCTTTCCTTCGGGGAGTTCCTACGAGCAGTACTTC. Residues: CASSFPSGSSYEQYF.

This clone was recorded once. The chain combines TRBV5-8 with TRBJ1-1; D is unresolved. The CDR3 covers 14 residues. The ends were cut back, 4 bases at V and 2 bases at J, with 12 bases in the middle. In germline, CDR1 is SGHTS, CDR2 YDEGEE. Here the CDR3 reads CASSLVGINTEAFF. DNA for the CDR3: TGTGCCAGCAGCCTCGTCGGGATAAACACTGAAGCTTTCTTT.

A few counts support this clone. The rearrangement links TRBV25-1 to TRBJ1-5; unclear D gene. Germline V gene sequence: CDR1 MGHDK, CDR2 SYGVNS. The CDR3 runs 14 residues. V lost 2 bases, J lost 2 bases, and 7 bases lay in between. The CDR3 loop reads CASSEALGNQPQHF. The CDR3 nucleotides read TGTGCCAGCAGTGAAGCACTTGGCAATCAGCCCCAGCATTTT. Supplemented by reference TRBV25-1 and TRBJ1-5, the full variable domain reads EADIYQTPRYLVIGTGKKITLECSQTMGHDKMYWYQQDPGMELHLIHYSYGVNSTEKGDLSSESTVSRIRTEHFPLTLESARPSHTSQYLCASSEALGNQPQHFGDGTRLSIL.

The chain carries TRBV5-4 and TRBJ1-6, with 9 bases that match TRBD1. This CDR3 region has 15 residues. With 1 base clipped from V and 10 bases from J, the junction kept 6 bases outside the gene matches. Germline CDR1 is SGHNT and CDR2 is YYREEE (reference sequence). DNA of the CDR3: TGTGCCAGCAGCTTGACAGGGGGCGGATTCTCACCCCTCCACTTT. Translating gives CASSLTGGGFSPLHF.

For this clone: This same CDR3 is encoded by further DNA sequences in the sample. CDR3: CASSLDRNTEAFF. In nucleotides, the CDR3 is TGTGCCAGCAGTCTGGACAGGAACACTGAAGCTTTCTTT. The chain combines TRBV2 with TRBJ1-1, with D possibly matching TRBD1 (6 bases). Germline CDR1 reads SNHLY; CDR2 reads FYNNEI. This CDR3 spans 13 amino acids. Trimming removed 5 bases at V and 1 base at J, with 8 bases between.

The CDR3 loop is CASSTGGYSGNTIYF. The CDR3 nucleotides are TGTGCCAGTAGTACAGGGGGCTACTCTGGAAACACCATATATTTT. The rearrangement uses TRBV19 and TRBJ1-3; 8 positions agree with TRBD1. J lost 0 bases, V lost 4 bases, and 2 bases had no gene match. The CDR3 has 15 residues. CDR1 LNHDA and CDR2 SQIVND come from the germline V gene (reference sequence).

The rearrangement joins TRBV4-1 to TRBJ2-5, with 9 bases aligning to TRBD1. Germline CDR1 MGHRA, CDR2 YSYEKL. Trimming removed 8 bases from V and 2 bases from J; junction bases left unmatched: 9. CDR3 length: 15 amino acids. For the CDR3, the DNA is TGCGCCAGCGCTAGACAAGACAGGGGGCAAGAGACCCAGTACTTC. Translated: CASARQDRGQETQYF.

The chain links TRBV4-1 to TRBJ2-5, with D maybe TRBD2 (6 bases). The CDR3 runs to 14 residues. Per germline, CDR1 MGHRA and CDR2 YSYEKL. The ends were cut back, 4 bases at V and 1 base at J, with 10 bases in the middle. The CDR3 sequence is CASSLGLAQETQYF. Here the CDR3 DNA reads TGCGCCAGCAGCCTGGGACTGGCCCAAGAGACCCAGTACTTC.

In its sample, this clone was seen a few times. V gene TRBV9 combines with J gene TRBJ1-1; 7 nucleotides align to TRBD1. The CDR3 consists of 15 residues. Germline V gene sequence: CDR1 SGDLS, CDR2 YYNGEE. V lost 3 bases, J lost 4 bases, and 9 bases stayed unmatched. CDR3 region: CASSGQGTRGTEAFF. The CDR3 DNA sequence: TGTGCCAGCAGCGGACAGGGTACCCGGGGCACTGAAGCTTTCTTT.

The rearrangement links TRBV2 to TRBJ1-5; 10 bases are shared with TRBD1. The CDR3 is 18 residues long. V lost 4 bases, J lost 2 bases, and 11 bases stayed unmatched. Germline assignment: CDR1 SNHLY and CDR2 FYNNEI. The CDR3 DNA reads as TGTGCCAGCAGTGGACAGGGGGCTCGTCCATCGGGCAATCAGCCCCAGCATTTT. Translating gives CASSGQGARPSGNQPQHF.

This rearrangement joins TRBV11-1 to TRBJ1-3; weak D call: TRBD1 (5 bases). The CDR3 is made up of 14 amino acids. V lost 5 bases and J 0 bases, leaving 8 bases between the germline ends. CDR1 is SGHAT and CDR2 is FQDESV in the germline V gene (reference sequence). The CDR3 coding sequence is TGTGCCAGCAGCCCGGACATCTCTGGAAACACCATATATTTT. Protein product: CASSPDISGNTIYF.

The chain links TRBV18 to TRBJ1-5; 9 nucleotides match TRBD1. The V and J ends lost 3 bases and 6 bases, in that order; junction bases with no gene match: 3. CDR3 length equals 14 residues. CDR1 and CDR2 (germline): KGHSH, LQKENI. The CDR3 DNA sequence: TGTGCCAGCTCACCGGGACAGGGATTTCAGCCCCAGCATTTT. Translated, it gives CASSPGQGFQPQHF.

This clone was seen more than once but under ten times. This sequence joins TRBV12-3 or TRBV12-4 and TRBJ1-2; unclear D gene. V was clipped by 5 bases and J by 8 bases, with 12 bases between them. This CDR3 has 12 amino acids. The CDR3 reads CASSNSIEGYTF. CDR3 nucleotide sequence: TGTGCCAGCAGTAACAGTATAGAGGGCTACACCTTC.

CDR3 nucleotide sequence: TGCGCCAGCAGCCCGATTCCAGGGGGAATTAATGAGCAGTTCTTC. Amino acids: CASSPIPGGINEQFF. The chain employs TRBV5-1 and TRBJ2-1; 7 bases match TRBD1. Germline V gene lookup returns CDR1 SGHRS and CDR2 YFSETQ. This CDR3 has 15 amino acids. V shed 4 bases, J shed 7 bases, and the junction held 11 bases outside the gene matches.

The CDR3 region is CASSLGVGTTPFYEQYV. DNA of the CDR3: TGTGCCAGCAGCTTGGGGGTCGGGACTACTCCTTTCTACGAGCAGTACGTC. The chain couples TRBV5-4 to TRBJ2-7; 7 positions match TRBD2. The germline V gene has CDR1 SGHNT and CDR2 YYREEE (reference sequence). V lost 0 bases, J lost 3 bases, and 12 bases stayed unmatched. The CDR3 totals 17 residues.

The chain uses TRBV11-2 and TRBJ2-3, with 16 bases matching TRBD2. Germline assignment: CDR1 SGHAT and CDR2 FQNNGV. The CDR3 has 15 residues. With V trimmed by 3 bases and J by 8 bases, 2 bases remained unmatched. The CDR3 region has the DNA TGTGCCAGCAGCTTTGGGACTAGCGGGGGGGGTACGCAGTATTTT. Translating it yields CASSFGTSGGGTQYF.

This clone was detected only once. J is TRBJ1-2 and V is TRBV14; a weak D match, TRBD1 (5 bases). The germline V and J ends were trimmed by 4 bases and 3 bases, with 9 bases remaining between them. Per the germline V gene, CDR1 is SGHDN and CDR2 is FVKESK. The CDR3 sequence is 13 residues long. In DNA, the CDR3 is TGTGCCAGCAGCCGCGGGACTTACTATGGCTACACCTTC. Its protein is CASSRGTYYGYTF.

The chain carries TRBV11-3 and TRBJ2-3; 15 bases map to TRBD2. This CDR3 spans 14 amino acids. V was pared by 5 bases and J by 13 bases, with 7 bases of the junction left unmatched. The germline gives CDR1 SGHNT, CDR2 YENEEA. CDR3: CASSRGLAGGQKYF. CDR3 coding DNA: TGTGCCAGCAGCCGAGGACTAGCGGGGGGGCAAAAGTATTTT.

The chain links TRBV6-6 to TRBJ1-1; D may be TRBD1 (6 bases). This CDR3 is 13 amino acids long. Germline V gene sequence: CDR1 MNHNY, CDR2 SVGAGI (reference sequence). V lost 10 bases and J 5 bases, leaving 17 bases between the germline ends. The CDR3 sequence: CATSGAVGTEAFF. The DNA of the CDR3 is TGTGCCACATCAGGGGCCGTGGGGACTGAAGCTTTCTTT.

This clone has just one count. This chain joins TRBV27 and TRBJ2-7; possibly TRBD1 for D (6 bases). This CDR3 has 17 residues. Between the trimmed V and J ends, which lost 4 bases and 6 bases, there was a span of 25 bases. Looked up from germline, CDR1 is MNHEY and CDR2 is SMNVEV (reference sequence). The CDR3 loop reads CASSSTDRNWVASEQYF. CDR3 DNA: TGTGCCAGCAGTTCCACCGACAGGAATTGGGTTGCAAGCGAGCAGTACTTC.

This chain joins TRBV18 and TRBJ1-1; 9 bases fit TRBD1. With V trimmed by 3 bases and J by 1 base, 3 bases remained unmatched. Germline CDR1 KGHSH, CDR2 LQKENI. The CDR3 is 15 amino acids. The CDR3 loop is CASSPGQGTNTEAFF. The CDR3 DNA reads TGTGCCAGCTCACCGGGACAGGGTACGAACACTGAAGCTTTCTTT.

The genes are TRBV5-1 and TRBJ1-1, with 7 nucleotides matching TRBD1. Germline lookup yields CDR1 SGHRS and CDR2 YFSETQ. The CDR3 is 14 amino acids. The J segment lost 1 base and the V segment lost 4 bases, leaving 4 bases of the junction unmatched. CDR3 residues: CASSRWTGNTEAFF. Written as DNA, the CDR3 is TGCGCCAGCAGCCGGTGGACAGGGAACACTGAAGCTTTCTTT.

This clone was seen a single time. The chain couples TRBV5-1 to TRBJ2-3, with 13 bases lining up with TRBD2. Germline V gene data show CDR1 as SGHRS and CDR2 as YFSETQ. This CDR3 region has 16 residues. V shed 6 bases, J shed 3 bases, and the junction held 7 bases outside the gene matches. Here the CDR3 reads CASNPTSGGATDTQYF. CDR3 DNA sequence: TGCGCCAGCAACCCTACTAGCGGGGGGGCAACAGATACGCAGTATTTT.

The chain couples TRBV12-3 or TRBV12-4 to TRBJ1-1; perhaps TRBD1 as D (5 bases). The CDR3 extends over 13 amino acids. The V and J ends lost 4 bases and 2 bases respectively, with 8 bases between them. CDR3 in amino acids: CASSSTDNTEAFF. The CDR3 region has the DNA TGTGCCAGCAGTTCGACAGACAACACTGAAGCTTTCTTT.

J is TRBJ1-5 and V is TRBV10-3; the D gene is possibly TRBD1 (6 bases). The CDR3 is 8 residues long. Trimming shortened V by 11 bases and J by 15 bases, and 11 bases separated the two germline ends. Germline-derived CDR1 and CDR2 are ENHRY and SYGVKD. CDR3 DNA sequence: TGTGCCTCGGACAGACGGCATTTT. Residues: CASDRRHF.

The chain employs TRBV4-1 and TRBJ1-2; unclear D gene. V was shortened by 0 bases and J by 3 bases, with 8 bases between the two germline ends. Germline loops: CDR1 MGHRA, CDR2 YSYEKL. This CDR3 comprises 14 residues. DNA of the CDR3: TGCGCCAGCAGCCAAGACTGGGAGGACTATGGCTACACCTTC. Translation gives CASSQDWEDYGYTF.